This TCR beta chain was sequenced for a study of blood T cell repertoires in COVID-19. Trimming cost V 3 bases and J 6 bases, with 9 bases left between them. The germline CDR1 and CDR2 sequences are SEHNR and FQNEAQ (reference sequence). The CDR3 consists of 13 residues. The table came from immunoSEQ multiplex PCR; TCRdb's copy has only in-frame clones and leaves some out. This sample has 200,000 to 250,000 clones, with 80% to 90% found just once. The specimen was PBMCs or T cells enriched from blood (not recorded which). The sequence came from a woman in her twenties or thirties who had been exposed to COVID-19. The chain employs TRBV7-9 and TRBJ1-5; D remains unclear. CDR3 coding DNA: TGTGCCAGCAGCTTCCGGGATCCTCAGCCCCAGCATTTT. Translated: CASSFRDPQPQHF.